The entry below describes one TCR beta chain. The data are from a study of hypomethylating agent response in myelodysplastic syndrome. Germline V gene lookup returns CDR1 SGHRS and CDR2 YFSETQ. V lost 4 bases and J 5 bases, leaving 24 bases between the germline ends. The CDR3 totals 17 residues. The data were produced by immunoSEQ multiplex PCR, yet TCRdb's version contains in-frame clones alone and is incomplete. The sample carries 5,000 or so clones, about 80% recorded once. The input for sequencing was bone marrow, taken before or after starting hypomethylating agent treatment for myelodysplastic syndrome (not recorded which). This TCR was sampled from a human donor with myelodysplastic syndrome. The J gene is TRBJ2-5, the V gene TRBV5-1; possibly TRBD2 for D (5 bases). The CDR3 spells CASSLGEGTRVGETQYF. CDR3 in DNA: TGCGCCAGCAGCCTGGGAGAGGGCACCCGAGTGGGGGAGACCCAGTACTTC.